Following are 24 T cell receptor beta chains from one sample sequenced in a study of cytomegalovirus exposure and HLA in healthy donors (dated by TCRdb to 2015 to 2018). Library preparation used the immunoSEQ multiplex PCR assay. For the multiplex PCR, a mixture combining 60 forward primers for TCR Vbeta segments and 13 reverse primers for TCR Jbeta segments was used. This immuneACCESS table, as held by TCRdb, lists in-frame sequences with V and J called but not all clones. Of the missing ones, under half trace to an unresolved V gene in checked studies; the others have no known cause. The table for this sample lists 200,000 or so clones; approximately 84% of them were counted only once. Of the sample, about 5.6% is held by the ten largest clones. Sequencing was done on a sample of PBMCs. The receptor set was obtained from a woman under 40 in good health and CMV-seropositive.

The chain uses TRBV25-1 and TRBJ2-7; 11 nucleotides match TRBD1. In germline, CDR1 is MGHDK, CDR2 SYGVNS. This CDR3 contains 16 residues. V lost 2 bases, J lost 7 bases, and 10 bases stayed unmatched. In DNA, the CDR3 is TGTGCCAGCAGTGAACGCCCGGACAGGGGGCAAAGGGAGCAGTACTTC. As protein: CASSERPDRGQREQYF.

This chain uses TRBV27 with TRBJ1-5; no firm D call. The CDR3 consists of 14 residues. V was cut by 0 bases and J by 4 bases, with 7 bases left in between. CDR1 and CDR2 from the germline V gene are MNHEY and SMNVEV (reference sequence). CDR3 amino acids: CASSLSRGNQPQHF. The CDR3 DNA reads as TGTGCCAGCAGTTTATCACGAGGGAATCAGCCCCAGCATTTT.

This clone came up once. The chain links TRBV19 to TRBJ2-2; TRBD2 agrees at 11 bases. This CDR3 is 17 amino acids long. The germline gives CDR1 LNHDA, CDR2 SQIVND (reference sequence). V trimming: 0 bases; J trimming: 5 bases; junction bases outside the gene matches: 5. This CDR3 reads CASSIDSGGAWTGELFF. CDR3 sequence (DNA): TGTGCCAGTAGTATAGATAGCGGGGGGGCCTGGACCGGGGAGCTGTTTTTT. Full variable domain (missing parts from reference TRBV19 and TRBJ2-2): DGGITQSPKYLFRKEGQNVTLSCEQNLNHDAMYWYRQDPGQGLRLIYYSQIVNDFQKGDIAEGYSVSREKKESFPLTVTSAQKNPTAFYLCASSIDSGGAWTGELFFGEGSRLTVL.

The chain uses TRBV10-3 and TRBJ2-7, with TRBD1 as a possible D gene (6 bases). CDR1 ENHRY and CDR2 SYGVKD come from the germline V gene. V lost 4 bases, J lost 4 bases, and 14 bases lay in between. The CDR3 has 14 residues. This CDR3 is CAISATGLGYEQYF. The CDR3 DNA reads as TGTGCCATCAGTGCTACAGGGTTGGGGTACGAGCAGTACTTC.

This chain connects TRBV18 to TRBJ1-1; 9 nucleotides line up with TRBD1. V shed 1 base and J 4 bases; nucleotides not matched to a gene: 1. Germline V lookup: CDR1 KGHSH, CDR2 LQKENI. The CDR3 is 14 amino acids. CDR3: CASSPQGQGTEAFF. CDR3 in DNA: TGTGCCAGCTCACCACAGGGACAGGGCACTGAAGCTTTCTTT.

The genes are TRBV5-1 and TRBJ2-7; tentative D call: TRBD1 (6 bases). The CDR3 is made up of 14 amino acids. The germline V gene encodes CDR1 SGHRS and CDR2 YFSETQ. With 0 bases removed from V and 3 bases from J, the gap between germline ends came to 10 bases. The CDR3 reads CASSLAIGGYEQYF. The CDR3 nucleotides read TGCGCCAGCAGCTTGGCCATAGGGGGCTACGAGCAGTACTTC.

This chain links TRBV28 with TRBJ2-7; D remains ambiguous. Trimming took off 6 bases at V and 6 bases at J, with 12 bases between the two ends. This CDR3 contains 12 residues. From germline, CDR1 is MDHEN and CDR2 SYDVKM. In DNA form, the CDR3 reads TGTGCCAGCAGAGACATACCTTTCGAGCAGTACTTC. This translates into CASRDIPFEQYF.

V and J are TRBV7-9 and TRBJ2-6, with a tentative D call TRBD1 (5 bases). This CDR3 contains 16 residues. Germline CDR1 and CDR2: SEHNR and FQNEAQ (reference sequence). Between the trimmed V and J ends, which lost 8 bases and 0 bases, there was a span of 14 bases. The chain's CDR3 is CASRRTSSSGANVLTF. Here the CDR3 DNA reads TGTGCCAGCCGGCGGACATCCTCCTCTGGGGCCAACGTCCTGACTTTC. Variable domain in full (rest from reference TRBV7-9 and TRBJ2-6): DTGVSQNPRHKITKRGQNVTFRCDPISEHNRLYWYRQTLGQGPEFLTYFQNEAQLEKSRLLSDRFSAERPKGSFSTLEIQRTEQGDSAMYLCASRRTSSSGANVLTFGAGSRLTVL.

V usage is TRBV25-1 and J usage is TRBJ1-1; unclear D gene. CDR1 is MGHDK and CDR2 is SYGVNS in the germline V gene. The CDR3 runs to 13 residues. Trimming shortened V by 5 bases and J by 1 base, and 8 bases separated the two germline ends. The CDR3 sequence is CASSRSGNTEAFF. In nucleotides, the CDR3 is TGTGCCAGCAGTCGATCCGGGAACACTGAAGCTTTCTTT.

This clone was recorded a few times. The rearrangement links TRBV18 to TRBJ1-1; D not resolved. Germline assignment: CDR1 KGHSH and CDR2 LQKENI. Trimming took off 6 bases at V and 7 bases at J, with 24 bases between the two ends. The length of the CDR3 is 16 residues. CDR3 sequence reads: CASSLAGRSGEGEAFF. The DNA of the CDR3 is TGTGCCAGCTCCCTGGCTGGCCGGTCCGGGGAGGGTGAAGCTTTCTTT.

The V call is TRBV4-3, the J call TRBJ2-7; the D is unclear. Germline V CDR1 and CDR2: LGHNA, YSLEER. Trimming took 4 bases from V and 0 from J, leaving 13 bases between them. This CDR3 has 15 amino acids. CDR3 DNA: TGCGCCAGCAGCCCATCCGGGTTCAGCTCCTACGAGCAGTACTTC. This translates into CASSPSGFSSYEQYF.

The chain links TRBV7-8 to TRBJ2-6, with 9 bases aligning to TRBD1. CDR1 is SGHVS, CDR2 FQNEAQ, per germline. With V trimmed by 5 bases and J by 1 base, 6 bases remained unmatched. CDR3 length: 17 residues. CDR3: CASSPGTGPSGANVLTF. The CDR3 DNA is TGTGCCAGCAGCCCCGGGACAGGGCCTTCTGGGGCCAACGTCCTGACTTTC.

The chain uses TRBV7-9 and TRBJ2-7; D gene ambiguous. Germline CDR1 and CDR2: SEHNR and FQNEAQ (reference sequence). The germline V and J ends were trimmed by 3 bases and 1 base, with 4 bases remaining between them. The CDR3 is 12 amino acids. The CDR3 reads CASSFSSYEQYF. CDR3 in DNA: TGTGCCAGCAGCTTTTCTTCCTACGAGCAGTACTTC.

The chain uses TRBV30 and TRBJ2-1; 9 nucleotides line up with TRBD2. After removal of 0 bases from V and 8 bases from J, the junction contained 8 bases not matched to a gene. The CDR3 consists of 15 residues. Germline V gene lookup returns CDR1 GTSNPN and CDR2 SVGIG (reference sequence). This chain's CDR3 is CAWSVRRGGLDEQFF. In DNA form, the CDR3 reads TGTGCCTGGAGTGTACGGCGGGGGGGCCTGGATGAGCAGTTCTTC. Variable domain in full (rest from reference TRBV30 and TRBJ2-1): SQTIHQWPATLVQPVGSPLSLECTVEGTSNPNLYWYRQAAGRGLQLLFYSVGIGQISSEVPQNLSASRPQDRQFILSSKKLLLSDSGFYLCAWSVRRGGLDEQFFGPGTRLTVL.

This CDR3 is CASSEFGAEETQYF. CDR3 DNA sequence: TGTGCCAGCAGTGAATTTGGTGCAGAAGAGACCCAGTACTTC. The V gene is TRBV25-1, the J gene TRBJ2-5; D gene uncertain. This CDR3 has 14 residues. Trimming removed 1 base at V and 3 bases at J, with 9 bases between. The germline V gene has CDR1 MGHDK and CDR2 SYGVNS.

The chain joins TRBV7-2 to TRBJ2-5; 8 bases are shared with TRBD2. The CDR3 runs to 16 residues. V shed 0 bases, J shed 4 bases, and the junction held 7 bases outside the gene matches. Germline V gene data show CDR1 as SGHTA and CDR2 as FQGNSA. DNA for the CDR3: TGTGCCAGCAGCTTAGCGCCAAGTAGCGGGGCAGAGACCCAGTACTTC. Translating it yields CASSLAPSSGAETQYF.

The chain combines TRBV25-1 with TRBJ2-5, with 7 bases aligning to TRBD1. Looked up from germline, CDR1 is MGHDK and CDR2 is SYGVNS. This CDR3 region has 16 residues. V shed 0 bases and J 2 bases; nucleotides not matched to a gene: 6. CDR3 DNA sequence: TGTGCCAGCAGTGAATATGTGAGGGGGCGACAAGAGACCCAGTACTTC. This codes for CASSEYVRGRQETQYF.

CDR3: CAISSGGNQPQHF. CDR3 coding DNA: TGTGCCATCTCCTCGGGGGGCAATCAGCCCCAGCATTTT. This chain links TRBV5-4 with TRBJ1-5; D might be TRBD1 (5 bases). This CDR3 is built from 13 residues. V was trimmed by 9 bases and J by 2 bases, leaving 12 bases between them. In germline, CDR1 is SGHNT, CDR2 YYREEE (reference sequence).

This clone was detected only once. The chain combines TRBV18 with TRBJ2-1, with TRBD2 as a possible D gene (5 bases). The CDR3 is made up of 17 amino acids. Germline V lookup: CDR1 KGHSH, CDR2 LQKENI. V gave up 8 bases and J gave up 0 bases, with 20 bases separating them. CDR3 bases: TGTGCCAGCCAAACGCTTCCGATTGGGAGCTCCTACAATGAGCAGTTCTTC. It specifies CASQTLPIGSSYNEQFF.

The rearrangement links TRBV11-2 to TRBJ2-3; 7 bases match TRBD1. J gave up 2 bases and V 5 bases, and 4 bases lay outside the gene matches. This CDR3 has 14 residues. The germline gives CDR1 SGHAT, CDR2 FQNNGV. CDR3 in amino acids: CASSTGQHTDTQYF. The CDR3 bases are TGTGCCAGCAGCACGGGACAGCACACAGATACGCAGTATTTT. Full variable domain (remainder filled in from reference TRBV11-2 and TRBJ2-3): EAGVAQSPRYKIIEKRQSVAFWCNPISGHATLYWYQQILGQGPKLLIQFQNNGVVDDSQLPKDRFSAERLKGVDSTLKIQPAKLEDSAVYLCASSTGQHTDTQYFGPGTRLTVL.

The chain couples TRBV5-1 to TRBJ1-2; perhaps TRBD1 as D (6 bases). Germline-derived CDR1 and CDR2 are SGHRS and YFSETQ. The CDR3 is made up of 13 amino acids. Trimming removed 2 bases from V and 7 bases from J, with 12 bases in between. The CDR3 coding sequence is TGCGCCAGCAGCTTTGACAGGTTGTCTGGCTACACCTTC. This sequence encodes CASSFDRLSGYTF.

The chain joins TRBV6-5 to TRBJ1-2; 9 bases map to TRBD1. This CDR3 spans 14 amino acids. CDR1 and CDR2 from the germline V gene are MNHEY and SVGAGI. V trimming: 5 bases; J trimming: 4 bases; junction bases outside the gene matches: 5. CDR3 coding DNA: TGTGCCAGCAGTCCCGGGACAGGGAGCTATGGCTACACCTTC. This gives the protein CASSPGTGSYGYTF.

The rearrangement joins TRBV29-1 to TRBJ1-3; a weak D match, TRBD1 (5 bases). The germline gives CDR1 SQVTM, CDR2 ANQGSEA. With 5 bases removed from V and 7 bases from J, the gap between germline ends came to 15 bases. This CDR3 spans 13 amino acids. The CDR3 DNA is TGCAGCGTTTCGGAGGGGAGACCGAACACCATATATTTT. This translates into CSVSEGRPNTIYF.

The rearrangement joins TRBV6-5 to TRBJ2-7, with a tentative D call TRBD1 (6 bases). Per the germline V gene, CDR1 is MNHEY and CDR2 is SVGAGI. V was cut by 7 bases and J by 4 bases, with 14 bases left in between. CDR3 size: 13 residues. The CDR3 protein is CASIGRGWYEQYF. CDR3 nucleotides: TGTGCCAGCATTGGTAGGGGGTGGTACGAGCAGTACTTC.